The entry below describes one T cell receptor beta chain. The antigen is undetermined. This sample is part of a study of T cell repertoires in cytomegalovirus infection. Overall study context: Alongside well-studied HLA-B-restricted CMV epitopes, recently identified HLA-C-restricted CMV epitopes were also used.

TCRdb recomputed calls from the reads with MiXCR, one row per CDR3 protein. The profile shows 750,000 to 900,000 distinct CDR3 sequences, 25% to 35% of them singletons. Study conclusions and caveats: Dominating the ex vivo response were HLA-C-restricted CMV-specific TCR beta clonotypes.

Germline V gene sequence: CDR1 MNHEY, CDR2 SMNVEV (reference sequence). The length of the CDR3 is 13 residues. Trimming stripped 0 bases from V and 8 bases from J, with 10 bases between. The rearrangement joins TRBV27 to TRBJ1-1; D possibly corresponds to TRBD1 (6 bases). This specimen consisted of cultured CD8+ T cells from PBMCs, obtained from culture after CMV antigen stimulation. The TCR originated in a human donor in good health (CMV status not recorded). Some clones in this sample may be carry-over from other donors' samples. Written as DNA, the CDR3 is TGTGCCAGCAGTTTATCTTGGGGGGCCGAAGCTTTCTTT. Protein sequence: CASSLSWGAEAFF.